Each of the 32 T cell receptor beta chains below was sequenced from the same sample in a study of tumor-infiltrating lymphocytes in primary liver carcinoma. cDNA specific to TCR beta was made from approximately 0.55 ug of total RNA, with a constant-region primer employed for priming. Three nested multiplex PCR rounds of slightly modified ARM-PCR generated TCR beta libraries. Amplification in the first two PCR rounds was performed using TRBV1-TRBV30 forward primers and a C-beta reverse primer for roughly 9 cycles each. MiXCR, run by TCRdb on the multiplex PCR reads, gives a single entry per CDR3 protein. The data show around 25,000 distinct CDR3 sequences, roughly three quarters seen once. RNA and DNA were co-extracted from about 20-30 mg of unsorted bulk tissue. The specimen sequenced was liver tumor tissue from sampling region 5. Subset described: tumor region T5, tumor centre. Receptors were obtained from a woman aged 25 to 39 with primary liver carcinoma and hepatitis B virus infection.

As regards this clonotype: Germline and junction disagree at one end, which may indicate a read error. This chain uses TRBV12-3 or TRBV12-4 with TRBJ2-1; D may be TRBD1 or TRBD2 (5 bases each). The CDR3 covers 15 residues. This chain's CDR3 is CASSLSGTNGLEQFF. The CDR3 DNA is TGTGCCAGCAGCCTGTCCGGGACCAACGGACTTGAGCAATTCTTC.

This clonotype was counted once. The CDR3 does not close with the conserved phenylalanine or tryptophan, likely indicating a read error. The rearrangement joins TRBV4-3 to TRBJ2-2, with D maybe TRBD2 (5 bases). Trimming removed 4 bases from V and 6 bases from J, with 9 bases in between. The CDR3 totals 13 residues. Germline CDR1 is LGHNA and CDR2 is YSLEER. This chain's CDR3 is CASSPMGAGELFV. CDR3 bases: TGCGCCAGCAGCCCAATGGGAGCCGGGGAGCTGTTTGTT.

A few counts support this clonotype. The rearrangement uses TRBV10-3 and TRBJ1-2; D is unresolved. This CDR3 has 13 amino acids. Per the germline V gene, CDR1 is ENHRY and CDR2 is SYGVKD. V was trimmed by 4 bases and J by 3 bases, leaving 9 bases between them. This CDR3 is CAISGRDYYGYTF. The CDR3 DNA sequence: TGTGCCATCAGTGGTCGGGATTACTATGGCTACACCTTC.

Details on this clonotype: Given a much more abundant clone one base away, this may be a read error. The chain links TRBV28 to TRBJ1-2, with D possibly being TRBD1 (6 bases). Germline V gene lookup returns CDR1 MDHEN and CDR2 SYDVKM. The CDR3 is made up of 12 amino acids. Deletions cut 8 bases from V and 7 bases from J, with 14 bases between. CDR3 sequence (DNA): TGTGCCAGCGGCCTGGGGGGCAGTGGCTACACCTTC. Translated: CASGLGGSGYTF.

Regarding this clonotype: Relative to the germline gene, one junction end is altered; a read error may explain this. This CDR3 reads CASSILAGGPRSNIGELFF. Written as DNA, the CDR3 is TGCGCAAGCAGCATACTAGCGGGAGGGCCCCGTTCGAACATCGGGGAGCTGTTTTTT. The V gene is TRBV4-3, the J gene TRBJ2-2; 13 positions agree with TRBD2. Germline V gene data show CDR1 as LGHNA and CDR2 as YSLEER. There are 19 residues in the CDR3.

Remarks on this clonotype: Being one base from a much bigger clone, this may be a read error. This rearrangement joins TRBV5-4 to TRBJ2-1; possibly TRBD1 for D (6 bases). This CDR3 region has 15 residues. The germline gives CDR1 SGHNT, CDR2 YYREEE (reference sequence). The CDR3 protein is CASSFTGLGNSEQSF. The CDR3 bases are TGTGCCAGCAGCTTCACAGGGTTGGGGAACAGTGAGCAGTCCTTC.

The V call is TRBV6-2 or TRBV6-3, the J call TRBJ1-5, with D perhaps matching TRBD1 (6 bases). Trimming cost V 6 bases and J 16 bases, with 22 bases left between them. CDR3 length: 13 amino acids. Germline lookup yields CDR1 MNHEY and CDR2 SVGEGT. The CDR3 is CASRYRDNQPRHF. In DNA form, the CDR3 reads TGTGCCAGCAGATACCGGGACAATCAGCCCCGTCATTTT.

In regard to this clonotype: Germline and junction disagree at one end, which may indicate a read error. The J gene is TRBJ2-3, the V gene TRBV5-4; possibly TRBD1 for D (5 bases). Germline values: CDR1 SGHNT, CDR2 YYREEE (reference sequence). This CDR3 region has 17 residues. The DNA of the CDR3 is TGTACCATCAGCGTAGACGGACACCCTCCACCCATAGATACGCAATATTTT. It is translated as CTISVDGHPPPIDTQYF.

This clonotype was counted once. With a much larger clone just one base away, this may be a read error. The chain has TRBV6-1 and TRBJ2-1; 7 positions agree with TRBD2. This CDR3 spans 15 amino acids. Per the germline V gene, CDR1 is MNHNS and CDR2 is SASEGT. V shed 4 bases, J shed 6 bases, and the junction held 9 bases outside the gene matches. In DNA, the CDR3 is TGTGCCAGCAGTGCCTCTGGCGGGAGTAGCAATGAGCAGTTCTTC. This sequence encodes CASSASGGSSNEQFF.

As regards this clonotype: Here the CDR3 omits its conserved ending phenylalanine or tryptophan, so a read error is the likely source. The CDR3 nucleotides read TGTGCCAGCAGTTTGAGTCGAGATGCGCAGTATGTT. Translating it yields CASSLSRDAQYV. The chain recombines TRBV28 with TRBJ2-3, with D unresolved. The CDR3 covers 12 residues. From germline, CDR1 is MDHEN and CDR2 SYDVKM.

Regarding this clonotype: This clone may be a read error of a much larger clone one base away. This chain links TRBV7-3 with TRBJ2-2; maybe TRBD2 (5 bases). The germline V and J ends were trimmed by 6 bases and 3 bases, with 11 bases remaining between them. The germline V gene encodes CDR1 SGHTA and CDR2 FQGTGA. The CDR3 consists of 14 residues. The CDR3 DNA follows: TGTGCCAGCAGGGAGGACGGGGACACCGGGGAGCTGTTTTTT. Translation gives CASREDGDTGELFF.

A remark on this clonotype: At one boundary the junction diverges from the germline segment, which might be a read error. The rearrangement uses TRBV30 and TRBJ2-2; 7 nucleotides align to TRBD2. The CDR3 spans 13 residues. The germline V gene has CDR1 GTSNPN and CDR2 SVGIG (reference sequence). This CDR3 is CTWSVGGSGELFF. CDR3 coding DNA: TGTACCTGGAGTGTGGGAGGCAGCGGGGAGCTCTTTTTT.

This clonotype was counted only a few times. The junction shows a germline mismatch at one end, possibly a read error. The chain carries TRBV13 and TRBJ2-5, with a weak D call TRBD1 (5 bases). CDR1 and CDR2 from the germline V gene are PRHDT and FYEKMQ (reference sequence). This CDR3 comprises 14 residues. CDR3: CANSRRQGKETQYF. The CDR3 DNA reads as TGTGCCAACAGCCGACGCCAGGGCAAAGAGACCCAGTACTTC.

About this clonotype itself: The germline gene is not matched at one end of the junction; a read error may be the cause. V and J are TRBV29-1 and TRBJ2-6, with 8 bases fitting TRBD1. The germline V gene encodes CDR1 SQVTM and CDR2 ANQGSEA. This CDR3 region has 18 residues. The CDR3 sequence is CIVEDQRQGAGGANVLTF. In DNA form, the CDR3 reads TGCATCGTTGAAGATCAACGTCAGGGGGCAGGCGGGGCCAACGTCCTAACTTTC. The full variable domain, in which reference TRBV29-1 and TRBJ2-6 provide the parts outside the CDR3, is SAVISQKPSRDICQRGTSLTIQCQVDSQVTMMFWYRQQPGQSLTLIATANQGSEATYESGFVIDKFPISRPNLTFSTLTVSNMSPEDSSIYLCIVEDQRQGAGGANVLTFGAGSRLTVL.

This chain joins TRBV5-1 and TRBJ2-7; 9 nucleotides agree with TRBD1. The CDR3 totals 13 residues. CDR1 SGHRS and CDR2 YFSETQ come from the germline V gene. V was clipped by 7 bases and J by 2 bases; unmatched bases: 4. CDR3 sequence: CASRWDRAYEQYF. Here the CDR3 DNA reads TGCGCCAGCCGCTGGGACAGGGCCTACGAGCAGTACTTC.

The rearrangement uses TRBV11-2 and TRBJ2-3; D perhaps matches TRBD1 (6 bases). V was shortened by 9 bases and J by 14 bases, with 33 bases between the two germline ends. Germline CDR1 reads SGHAT; CDR2 reads FQNNGV. The CDR3 totals 16 residues. The CDR3 DNA reads TGTGCCAGTAGCCGGACGCTACAGGGAAGGGGAGATATGCGGTATTTT. Residues: CASSRTLQGRGDMRYF.

This chain links TRBV28 with TRBJ2-7; possibly TRBD1 for D (6 bases). CDR3 length: 15 amino acids. Germline CDR1 and CDR2: MDHEN and SYDVKM. Trimming stripped 5 bases from V and 4 bases from J, with 18 bases between. The CDR3 loop reads CASSLHPQGYYEQYF. Written as DNA, the CDR3 is TGTGCCAGCAGTCTGCACCCCCAGGGGTATTACGAGCAGTACTTC.

The J gene is TRBJ2-3, the V gene TRBV30, with D possibly being TRBD2 (5 bases). Germline CDR1 is GTSNPN and CDR2 is SVGIG (reference sequence). The CDR3 length is 16 residues. Deletions cut 3 bases from V and 3 bases from J, with 19 bases between. In DNA, the CDR3 is TGTGCCTGGAGCATTTGGTCCGGGATACTGACAGATACGCAGTATTTT. Encoded protein: CAWSIWSGILTDTQYF.

The V and J genes are TRBV11-2 and TRBJ2-1; D not certain. CDR1 SGHAT and CDR2 FQNNGV come from the germline V gene. Trimming took off 11 bases at V and 10 bases at J, with 15 bases between the two ends. CDR3 size: 11 residues. The CDR3 DNA reads as TGTGCCGGCAACGTCCCCCTCGAGCAGTTCTTC. As protein: CAGNVPLEQFF.

Concerning this clonotype: One junction end does not reproduce the germline sequence, and a read error may be involved. The chain employs TRBV5-1 and TRBJ2-1; D gene uncertain. The CDR3 is made up of 16 amino acids. Germline CDR1 SGHRS, CDR2 YFSETQ. The CDR3, as DNA: TGCGCCAGCAGCCCTCTGGCCATCAGCTCCTACAATGGGCAGTTCTTC. It yields the protein CASSPLAISSYNGQFF.

As concerns this clonotype: The junction shows a germline mismatch at one end, possibly a read error. The gene calls are TRBV7-9 and TRBJ1-1, with D hard to call. Germline V gives CDR1 SEHNR, CDR2 FQNEAQ (reference sequence). This CDR3 has 14 residues. CDR3 in amino acids: CANSFGQVNTEAFF. The CDR3 bases are TGTGCCAACAGCTTCGGGCAGGTGAACACTGAAGCCTTCTTT.

V usage is TRBV30 and J usage is TRBJ2-7; D not certain. This CDR3 contains 13 residues. Deletions cut 3 bases from V and 6 bases from J, with 15 bases between. Germline-derived CDR1 and CDR2 are GTSNPN and SVGIG (reference sequence). The CDR3 DNA reads TGTGCCTGGAGAGAGAGTAGCATCTCCGAGCAGTACTTC. Translated, it gives CAWRESSISEQYF.

This clonotype was picked up one time. The conserved phenylalanine or tryptophan normally closing the CDR3 is absent here, so this likely arose from a read error. The chain employs TRBV29-1 and TRBJ2-1; possibly TRBD2 for D (6 bases). CDR3 length: 15 residues. V lost 6 bases to trimming and J lost 6 bases, with 21 bases between them. Germline CDR1 is SQVTM and CDR2 is ANQGSEA. The CDR3 here is CSVHSGLHNLNEQFL. CDR3 DNA: TGCAGCGTACATTCCGGACTACACAACCTCAATGAGCAGTTCTTA.

The chain links TRBV11-2 to TRBJ2-1, with D possibly TRBD2 on 5 matching bases. V dropped 7 bases and J dropped 5 bases, with 18 bases sitting between them. The germline V gene has CDR1 SGHAT and CDR2 FQNNGV. The CDR3 is made up of 15 amino acids. The CDR3 loop is CASNLLELADNEQFF. In DNA, the CDR3 is TGTGCCAGCAACCTGTTGGAGCTAGCTGACAATGAGCAGTTCTTC.

Points on this clonotype: The junction departs from the called germline gene at one end, perhaps through a read error. The chain carries TRBV29-1 and TRBJ2-3, with D tentatively TRBD1 (7 bases). CDR3 length equals 24 residues. Germline-derived CDR1 and CDR2 are SQVTM and ANQGSEA. Here the CDR3 DNA reads TGCAGCGTAGAGCAGATACAAGGCCGACAGGGCTCGGCGGAAATTAGCGGAGGCACAGATACGGAGTATTTT. This gives the protein CSVEQIQGRQGSAEISGGTDTEYF.

A note on this clonotype: A much larger clone sits a single nucleotide away, making a read error possible. The CDR3 DNA is TGTGCCATCAGTGAACGGGCATCCAACTATGACTACATCTTC. Protein sequence: CAISERASNYDYIF. This chain connects TRBV10-3 to TRBJ1-2; no clear D gene. CDR1 is ENHRY and CDR2 is SYGVKD in the germline V gene. This CDR3 is built from 14 residues.

The chain joins TRBV7-9 to TRBJ2-7, with no clear D. From germline, CDR1 is SEHNR and CDR2 FQNEAQ (reference sequence). The germline V and J ends were trimmed by 7 bases and 0 bases, with 13 bases remaining between them. This CDR3 has 14 residues. The CDR3 DNA reads TGTGCCAGCAACTCGGAAGCCCTCTCCTACGAGCAGTACTTC. Protein product: CASNSEALSYEQYF.

J is TRBJ1-5 and V is TRBV4-1; D unclear. This CDR3 has 14 residues. Trimming took 6 bases from V and 5 from J, leaving 14 bases between them. Germline assignment: CDR1 MGHRA and CDR2 YSYEKL. This CDR3 reads CASSPSLSYQPQHF. DNA for the CDR3: TGCGCCAGCAGTCCCTCATTAAGCTATCAGCCCCAGCATTTT.

J is TRBJ2-2 and V is TRBV11-2; either TRBD1 or TRBD2 may fit D (5 bases each). Trimming took off 1 base at V and 16 bases at J, with 25 bases between the two ends. Germline V gene sequence: CDR1 SGHAT, CDR2 FQNNGV. The CDR3 runs to 16 residues. The CDR3 loop reads CASSLAGFADTGAPFF. The DNA for the CDR3 is TGTGCCAGCAGCTTAGCTGGGTTCGCGGACACCGGGGCGCCGTTTTTT.

About this clonotype: This sequence may be a read error, since a much larger clone differs from it by one base. This likely comes from a read error, as the CDR3 has no conserved phenylalanine or tryptophan at its end. The V gene is TRBV11-2, the J gene TRBJ2-1; no firm D call. The CDR3 is 13 amino acids. Germline CDR1 reads SGHAT; CDR2 reads FQNNGV. CDR3 loop: CSSSLNDAYEQFL. CDR3 sequence (DNA): TGTTCCAGCAGCTTAAATGATGCCTATGAGCAGTTCCTC.

As to this clonotype: Compared with germline, one end of the junction differs, possibly owing to a read error. The chain employs TRBV6-1 and TRBJ1-2; D is perhaps TRBD1 (5 bases). Germline CDR1 is MNHNS and CDR2 is SASEGT. The CDR3 extends over 12 amino acids. The CDR3 here is CTRSPRGDGYTF. The CDR3 nucleotides read TGTACCAGGAGTCCGAGAGGGGATGGCTACACCTTC.

In its sample, this clonotype was seen a few times. A read error may produce the germline difference seen at one junction end. The gene calls are TRBV30 and TRBJ1-1; 7 bases are a match to TRBD1. CDR3 length: 13 residues. Germline V gene lookup returns CDR1 GTSNPN and CDR2 SVGIG (reference sequence). The CDR3 DNA reads TGCGCCTGGAACTCCCAAGGGGGCTCTGGAGCTTTCTTT. The encoded protein is CAWNSQGGSGAFF.